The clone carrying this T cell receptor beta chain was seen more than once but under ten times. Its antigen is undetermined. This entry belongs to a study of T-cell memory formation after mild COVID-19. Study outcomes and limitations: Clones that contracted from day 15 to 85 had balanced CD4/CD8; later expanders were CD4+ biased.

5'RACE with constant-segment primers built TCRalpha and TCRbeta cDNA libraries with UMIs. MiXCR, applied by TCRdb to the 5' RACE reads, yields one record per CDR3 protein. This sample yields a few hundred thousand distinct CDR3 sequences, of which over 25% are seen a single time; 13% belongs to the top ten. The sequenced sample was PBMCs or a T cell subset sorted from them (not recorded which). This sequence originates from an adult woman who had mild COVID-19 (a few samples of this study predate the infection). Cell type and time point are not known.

CDR3 DNA: TGTGCCAGCAGTTGGAACAGGTTCAATCAGCCCCAGCATTTT. Translated, it gives CASSWNRFNQPQHF. The chain uses TRBV12-3 or TRBV12-4 and TRBJ1-5; TRBD1 is a possible D gene (5 bases). The CDR3 is made up of 14 amino acids. Trimming removed 4 bases from V and 3 bases from J, with 10 bases in between.